The 29 T cell receptor beta chains below all came from one sample that was sequenced in a study of blood T cell repertoires in COVID-19. Sequencing was performed with immunoSEQ multiplex PCR; in TCRdb, only in-frame clones are kept and a portion is missing. The table includes 75,000 to 90,000 clones, around four fifths detected once. The sequenced material came from peripheral blood. The source of these receptors is a man in his 60s with COVID-19, enrolled during active disease.

The genes are TRBV23-1 and TRBJ2-1; D not certain. TRBV23-1 is labeled an ORF, and its function is uncertain. The length of the CDR3 is 13 residues. V lost 3 bases and J lost 0, with 3 bases in between. The CDR3 loop is CASSQASYNEQFF. The CDR3, as DNA: TGCGCCAGCAGTCAGGCCTCCTACAATGAGCAGTTCTTC.

V and J are TRBV27 and TRBJ2-6; tentative D call: TRBD1 (6 bases). The germline V gene encodes CDR1 MNHEY and CDR2 SMNVEV (reference sequence). CDR3 length: 17 amino acids. The V gene lost 2 bases and the J gene lost 0 bases, with 11 bases spanning the gap. CDR3 sequence: CASSLQGHLSGANVLTF. The CDR3 DNA is TGTGCCAGCAGTTTACAGGGACATCTCTCTGGGGCCAACGTCCTGACTTTC.

The rearrangement links TRBV5-4 to TRBJ1-4; TRBD1 agrees at 8 bases. V shed 4 bases, J shed 6 bases, and the junction held 5 bases outside the gene matches. This CDR3 spans 14 amino acids. CDR1 is SGHNT, CDR2 YYREEE, per germline (reference sequence). The DNA of the CDR3 is TGTGCCAGCAGCCCTGAGGGACAGGATGAAAAACTGTTTTTT. Its translation is CASSPEGQDEKLFF.

The chain uses TRBV7-8 and TRBJ1-5, with D unresolved. The V and J ends lost 5 bases and 2 bases respectively, with 16 bases between them. CDR1 is SGHVS, CDR2 FQNEAQ, per germline. This CDR3 has 16 residues. In DNA, the CDR3 is TGTGCCAGCAGCCGCCTCGGAGGATGGGGCAATCAGCCCCAGCATTTT. Translating gives CASSRLGGWGNQPQHF. Together with reference TRBV7-8 and TRBJ1-5, the CDR3 gives the full variable domain: GAGVSQSPRYKVAKRGQDVALRCDPISGHVSLFWYQQALGQGPEFLTYFQNEAQLDKSGLPSDRFFAERPEGSVSTLKIQRTQQEDSAVYLCASSRLGGWGNQPQHFGDGTRLSIL.

The rearrangement joins TRBV24-1 to TRBJ1-4, with a weak D call TRBD1 (5 bases). The CDR3 is 13 residues long. Germline-derived CDR1 and CDR2 are KGHDR and SFDVKD. V gave up 4 bases and J gave up 9 bases, with 11 bases separating them. The CDR3, as DNA: TGTGCCACCAGTGAGGCGGCAGGGAAAAAACTGTTTTTT. It is translated as CATSEAAGKKLFF.

The DNA of the CDR3 is TGTGCCAGCAGTTTTCGGGGGTACCAGCCCCAGCATTTT. It yields the protein CASSFRGYQPQHF. The J gene is TRBJ1-5, the V gene TRBV28, with a possible D match to TRBD1 (5 bases). The CDR3 runs to 13 residues. Germline CDR1 is MDHEN and CDR2 is SYDVKM. V was clipped by 3 bases and J by 7 bases, with 10 bases between them.

This sequence joins TRBV18 and TRBJ2-7; TRBD1 matches at 8 bases. The CDR3 has 14 residues. Germline V CDR1 and CDR2: KGHSH, LQKENI. Germline trimming cut 3 bases from V and 6 bases from J; bases unmatched to any gene: 7. CDR3 DNA: TGTGCCAGCTCACCTGGACAGGGAATGGTCGAGCAGTACTTC. Translating gives CASSPGQGMVEQYF.

The J gene is TRBJ2-6, the V gene TRBV15, with no clear D. Germline CDR1 and CDR2: LNHNV and YYDKDF (reference sequence). V lost 4 bases to trimming and J lost 1 base, with 8 bases between them. The CDR3 runs 15 residues. The CDR3 nucleotides are TGTGCCACCAGCATCTTTTCTTCTGGGGCCAACGTCCTGACTTTC. This sequence encodes CATSIFSSGANVLTF. Variable domain in full (rest from reference TRBV15 and TRBJ2-6): DAMVIQNPRYQVTQFGKPVTLSCSQTLNHNVMYWYQQKSSQAPKLLFHYYDKDFNNEADTPDNFQSRRPNTSFCFLDIRSPGLGDTAMYLCATSIFSSGANVLTFGAGSRLTVL.

CDR3 protein: CASSTAVTAGELFF. In DNA, the CDR3 is TGTGCCAGTAGTACGGCAGTGACAGCCGGGGAGCTGTTTTTT. This chain joins TRBV19 and TRBJ2-2, with a tentative D call TRBD1 (5 bases). This CDR3 is built from 14 residues. The germline V gene encodes CDR1 LNHDA and CDR2 SQIVND (reference sequence). V was cut by 4 bases and J by 6 bases, with 12 bases left in between.

The chain carries TRBV29-1 and TRBJ1-4; the match to TRBD1 covers 8 bases. Germline V gene lookup returns CDR1 SQVTM and CDR2 ANQGSEA. Trimming at V came to 7 bases and at J to 11 bases, leaving 9 bases not matched to a gene. This CDR3 contains 12 residues. CDR3: CSGGDRGEKLFF. The CDR3 region has the DNA TGCAGCGGGGGCGACAGGGGAGAGAAACTGTTTTTT.

J is TRBJ2-5 and V is TRBV5-1; TRBD1 matches at 11 bases. V was pared by 4 bases and J by 4 bases, with 9 bases of the junction left unmatched. The CDR3 contains 16 residues. Germline lookup yields CDR1 SGHRS and CDR2 YFSETQ. CDR3 in amino acids: CASSDPGQGVGETQYF. The CDR3 nucleotides read TGCGCCAGCAGCGACCCGGGACAGGGGGTAGGAGAGACCCAGTACTTC.

This rearrangement joins TRBV2 to TRBJ2-2; no clear D. This CDR3 is built from 12 residues. Trimming left V 8 bases short and J 1 base short, with 5 bases between. Looked up from germline, CDR1 is SNHLY and CDR2 is FYNNEI. The CDR3, as DNA: TGTGCCAGCTTAAAGAACACCGGGGAGCTGTTTTTT. Amino acid sequence: CASLKNTGELFF.

This chain links TRBV7-9 with TRBJ2-5; TRBD1 agrees at 7 bases. This CDR3 has 15 residues. Losses at the gene ends were 4 bases for V and 1 base for J; bases not matched to a gene: 6. CDR1 is SEHNR and CDR2 is FQNEAQ in the germline V gene (reference sequence). CDR3 sequence (DNA): TGTGCCAGCAGCTCGTACCCAGGGGGCCAAGAGACCCAGTACTTC. It encodes CASSSYPGGQETQYF.

The chain is built from TRBV5-5 and TRBJ2-7, with 11 bases lining up with TRBD1. The V gene's germline CDR1 is SGHKS and CDR2 YYEKEE (reference sequence). The CDR3 is made up of 15 amino acids. With 0 bases clipped from V and 4 bases from J, the junction kept 3 bases outside the gene matches. CDR3 residues: CASSLVGTGGYEQYF. The CDR3 nucleotides read TGTGCCAGCAGCTTGGTTGGGACAGGGGGTTACGAGCAGTACTTC.

The chain links TRBV19 to TRBJ2-7, with D possibly being TRBD2 (5 bases). Germline CDR1 reads LNHDA; CDR2 reads SQIVND (reference sequence). The CDR3 sequence is 15 residues long. The V end lost 2 bases, the J end lost 0 bases, and 11 bases lay between the germline ends. DNA for the CDR3: TGTGCCAGTAGTATACCGGGGATGAGCTCCTACGAGCAGTACTTC. It codes for CASSIPGMSSYEQYF.

This clone has just a few counts. The chain has TRBV5-1 and TRBJ1-4, with 9 bases identical to TRBD1. The CDR3 length is 15 residues. The germline V gene encodes CDR1 SGHRS and CDR2 YFSETQ. V lost 4 bases to trimming and J lost 4 bases; unmatched junction nucleotides: 5. CDR3 region: CASSPTGGFNEKLFF. In DNA, the CDR3 is TGCGCCAGCAGCCCGACAGGGGGTTTTAATGAAAAACTGTTTTTT.

The rearrangement links TRBV27 to TRBJ1-1; possible D gene TRBD1, 5 bases. Trimming stripped 2 bases from V and 7 bases from J, with 8 bases between. The CDR3 runs to 12 residues. Germline CDR1 is MNHEY and CDR2 is SMNVEV (reference sequence). The CDR3 coding sequence is TGTGCCAGCAGTTTACAGGGAAGTGAAGCTTTCTTT. Translation: CASSLQGSEAFF.

The rearrangement joins TRBV5-1 to TRBJ2-1, with D perhaps TRBD2 (5 bases). Per germline, CDR1 SGHRS and CDR2 YFSETQ. V was cut by 0 bases and J by 12 bases, with 13 bases left in between. This CDR3 has 13 residues. The CDR3 loop reads CASSLDTRSLQFF. Written as DNA, the CDR3 is TGCGCCAGCAGCTTGGATACTAGAAGTTTGCAGTTCTTC.

This clone has just a few counts. This CDR3 reads CASSDSVGGPNYGYTF. As DNA, the CDR3 is TGTGCCAGCAGTGATTCCGTCGGGGGTCCTAACTATGGCTACACCTTC. The chain employs TRBV2 and TRBJ1-2; TRBD1 is a possible D gene (5 bases). The CDR3 contains 16 residues. CDR1 SNHLY and CDR2 FYNNEI come from the germline V gene. V dropped 3 bases and J dropped 0 bases, with 14 bases sitting between them.

This rearrangement joins TRBV4-1 to TRBJ1-5; D not resolved. CDR3 size: 14 residues. Germline CDR1 MGHRA, CDR2 YSYEKL. V was trimmed by 1 base and J by 3 bases, leaving 7 bases between them. The DNA for the CDR3 is TGCGCCAGCAGCCAAGCTCCTTCCAATCAGCCCCAGCATTTT. Its protein product is CASSQAPSNQPQHF.

In this sample, this clone turned up a few times. The rearrangement joins TRBV7-6 to TRBJ2-3; TRBD2 is a possible D gene (6 bases). Trimming left V 0 bases short and J 1 base short, with 8 bases between. Germline CDR1 reads SGHVS; CDR2 reads FNYEAQ. The CDR3 is 15 amino acids. CDR3 amino acids: CASSLAWGGTDTQYF. The CDR3 DNA reads as TGTGCCAGCAGCTTAGCGTGGGGGGGCACAGATACGCAGTATTTT.

V and J are TRBV12-5 and TRBJ2-7; D is possibly TRBD1 (6 bases). V was clipped by 5 bases and J by 6 bases, with 14 bases between them. This CDR3 region has 13 residues. The germline V gene has CDR1 LGHNT and CDR2 FRNRAP. The CDR3 nucleotides read TGTGCTAGTGGTACATCAGACAGGACCGAGCAGTACTTC. This gives the protein CASGTSDRTEQYF.

J is TRBJ2-6 and V is TRBV9; D possibly corresponds to TRBD1 (6 bases). This CDR3 has 15 residues. V lost 4 bases to trimming and J lost 0 bases, with 8 bases between them. Germline CDR1 SGDLS, CDR2 YYNGEE. Here the CDR3 reads CASSPTGSGANVLTF. CDR3 sequence (DNA): TGTGCCAGCAGCCCGACAGGCTCTGGGGCCAACGTCCTGACTTTC.

This clone appeared once. This sequence joins TRBV10-3 and TRBJ2-7; 8 positions match TRBD1. The germline CDR1 and CDR2 sequences are ENHRY and SYGVKD. This CDR3 is built from 14 residues. Unmatched junction bases numbered 10, after V lost 7 bases and J lost 5 bases. In nucleotides, the CDR3 is TGTGCCATCAACCAGGGGGCCTTAATCCACGAGCAGTACTTC. It yields the protein CAINQGALIHEQYF.

The V call is TRBV7-2, the J call TRBJ2-3; D remains unclear. The CDR3 covers 13 residues. CDR1 is SGHTA and CDR2 is FQGNSA in the germline V gene. Trimming took off 1 base at V and 5 bases at J, with 7 bases between the two ends. Here the CDR3 DNA reads TGTGCCAGCAGCTTAGGGTGGCAAGATACGCAGTATTTT. Its translation is CASSLGWQDTQYF.

The J gene is TRBJ1-2, the V gene TRBV30; D ambiguous. CDR1 and CDR2 (germline): GTSNPN, SVGIG (reference sequence). This CDR3 has 15 amino acids. Trimming stripped 3 bases from V and 4 bases from J, with 18 bases between. The CDR3 region is CAWSEDLLGSYGYTF. DNA for the CDR3: TGTGCCTGGAGCGAGGACCTCCTTGGGAGCTATGGCTACACCTTC.

The chain couples TRBV14 to TRBJ1-2, with D unclear. Germline V gives CDR1 SGHDN, CDR2 FVKESK. With 0 bases removed from V and 3 bases from J, the gap between germline ends came to 17 bases. The CDR3 covers 17 residues. CDR3 nucleotide sequence: TGTGCCAGCAGCCAAGATGCCACTCTGGTGGGAGACTATGGCTACACCTTC. Amino acids: CASSQDATLVGDYGYTF. Full variable domain (missing parts from reference TRBV14 and TRBJ1-2): EAGVTQFPSHSVIEKGQTVTLRCDPISGHDNLYWYRRVMGKEIKFLLHFVKESKQDESGMPNNRFLAERTGGTYSTLKVQPAELEDSGVYFCASSQDATLVGDYGYTFGSGTRLTVV.

This clone was counted only a few times. This sequence joins TRBV19 and TRBJ2-1; 8 bases agree with TRBD1. CDR3 length: 16 amino acids. V trimming: 3 bases; J trimming: 4 bases; junction bases outside the gene matches: 8. Germline loops: CDR1 LNHDA, CDR2 SQIVND (reference sequence). The CDR3 nucleotides read TGTGCCAGTAGTATTAGGGGGGACAGGTTTTACAATGAGCAGTTCTTC. Translated: CASSIRGDRFYNEQFF.

The V and J genes are TRBV30 and TRBJ1-2; possibly TRBD1 for D (5 bases). Looked up from germline, CDR1 is GTSNPN and CDR2 is SVGIG (reference sequence). The CDR3 totals 13 residues. With 3 bases removed from V and 5 bases from J, the gap between germline ends came to 13 bases. CDR3 sequence: CAWSGGVQYGYTF. The CDR3 bases are TGTGCCTGGAGCGGGGGAGTACAGTATGGCTACACCTTC.